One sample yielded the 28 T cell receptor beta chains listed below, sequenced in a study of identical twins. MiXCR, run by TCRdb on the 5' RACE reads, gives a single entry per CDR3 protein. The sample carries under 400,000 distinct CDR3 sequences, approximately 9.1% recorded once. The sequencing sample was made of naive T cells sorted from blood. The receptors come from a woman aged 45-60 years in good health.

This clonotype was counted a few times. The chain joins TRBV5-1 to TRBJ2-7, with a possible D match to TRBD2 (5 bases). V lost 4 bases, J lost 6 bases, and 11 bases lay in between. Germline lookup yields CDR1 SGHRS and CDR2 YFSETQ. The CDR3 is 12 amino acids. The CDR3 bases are TGCGCCAGCAGCAAGCGGATACCCGAGCAGTACTTC. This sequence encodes CASSKRIPEQYF.

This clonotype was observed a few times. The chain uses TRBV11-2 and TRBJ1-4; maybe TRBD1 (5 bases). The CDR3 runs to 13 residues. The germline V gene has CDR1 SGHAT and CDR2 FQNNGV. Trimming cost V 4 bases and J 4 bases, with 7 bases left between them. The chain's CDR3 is CASSSTDNEKLFF. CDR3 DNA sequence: TGTGCCAGCAGCTCGACAGATAATGAAAAACTGTTTTTT.

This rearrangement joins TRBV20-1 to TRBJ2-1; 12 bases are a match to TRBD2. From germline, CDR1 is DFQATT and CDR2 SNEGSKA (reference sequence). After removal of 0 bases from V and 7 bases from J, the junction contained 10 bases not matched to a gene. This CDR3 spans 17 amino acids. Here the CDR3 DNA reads TGCAGTGCTAGAGAGAGCACTCTAGCGGGAGGGAATAATGAGCAGTTCTTC. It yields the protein CSARESTLAGGNNEQFF.

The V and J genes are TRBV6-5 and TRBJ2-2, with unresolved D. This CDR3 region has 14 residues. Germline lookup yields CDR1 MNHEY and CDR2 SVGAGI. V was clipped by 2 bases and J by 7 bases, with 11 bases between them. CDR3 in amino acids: CASSYKPLGGELFF. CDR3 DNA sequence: TGTGCCAGCAGTTACAAGCCGTTGGGCGGGGAGCTGTTTTTT.

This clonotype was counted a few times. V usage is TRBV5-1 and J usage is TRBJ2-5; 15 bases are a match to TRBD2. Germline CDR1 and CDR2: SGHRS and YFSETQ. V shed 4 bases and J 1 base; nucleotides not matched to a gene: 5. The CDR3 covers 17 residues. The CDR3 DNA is TGCGCCAGCAGCCCGGGGACTAGCGGGAGGACCCAAGAGACCCAGTACTTC. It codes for CASSPGTSGRTQETQYF.

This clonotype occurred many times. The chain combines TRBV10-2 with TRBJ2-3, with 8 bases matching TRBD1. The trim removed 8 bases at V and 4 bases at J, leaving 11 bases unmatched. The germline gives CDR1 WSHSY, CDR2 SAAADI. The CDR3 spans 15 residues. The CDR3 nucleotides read TGCGCCAGCCGTCCCTCAGGGGGCGGCCCAGATACGCAGTATTTT. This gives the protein CASRPSGGGPDTQYF.

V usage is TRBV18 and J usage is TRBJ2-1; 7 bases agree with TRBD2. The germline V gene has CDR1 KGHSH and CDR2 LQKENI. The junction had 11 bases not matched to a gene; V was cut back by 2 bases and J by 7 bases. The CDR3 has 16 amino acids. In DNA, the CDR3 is TGTGCCAGCTCACCAATAGTGCCAGTCGGGGGGAATGAGCAGTTCTTC. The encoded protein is CASSPIVPVGGNEQFF.

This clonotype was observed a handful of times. Here the CDR3 DNA reads TGTGCCACCGGGGGAGTGGCCGGGGAGCTGTTTTTT. Residues: CATGGVAGELFF. The V call is TRBV24-1, the J call TRBJ2-2; D may correspond to TRBD1 or TRBD2 (5 bases each). Germline V lookup: CDR1 KGHDR, CDR2 SFDVKD. The CDR3 has 12 amino acids. Trimming removed 9 bases at V and 6 bases at J, with 10 bases between.

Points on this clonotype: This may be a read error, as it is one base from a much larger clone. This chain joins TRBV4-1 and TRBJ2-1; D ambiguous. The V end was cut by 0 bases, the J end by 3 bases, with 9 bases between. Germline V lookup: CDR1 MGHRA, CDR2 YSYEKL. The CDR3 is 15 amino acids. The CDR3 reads CASSQDTPSYNEQFF. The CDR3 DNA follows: TGCGCCAGCAGCCAAGACACGCCGAGCTACAATGAGCAGTTCTTC.

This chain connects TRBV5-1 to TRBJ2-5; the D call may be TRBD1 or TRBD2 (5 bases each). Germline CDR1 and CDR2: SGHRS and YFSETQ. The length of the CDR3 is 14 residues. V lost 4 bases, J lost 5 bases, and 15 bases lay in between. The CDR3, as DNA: TGCGCCAGCAGCCCCGGACCAGAGGGGGAGACCCAGTACTTC. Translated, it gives CASSPGPEGETQYF.

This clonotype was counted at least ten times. The CDR3 nucleotides are TGTGCCAGCAGTTTTGTTCAGCCCCACGAGCAGTACTTC. Its translation: CASSFVQPHEQYF. The genes are TRBV12-3 or TRBV12-4 and TRBJ2-7; no firm D call. The CDR3 is 13 residues long. Trimming pared 3 bases from V and 5 bases from J, leaving 11 bases between.

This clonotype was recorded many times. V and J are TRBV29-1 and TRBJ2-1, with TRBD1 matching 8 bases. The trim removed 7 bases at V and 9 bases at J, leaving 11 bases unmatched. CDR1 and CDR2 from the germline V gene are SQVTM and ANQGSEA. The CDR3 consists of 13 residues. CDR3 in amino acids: CSAGDRGLGEQFF. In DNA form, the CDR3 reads TGCAGCGCCGGTGACAGGGGATTGGGTGAGCAGTTCTTC.

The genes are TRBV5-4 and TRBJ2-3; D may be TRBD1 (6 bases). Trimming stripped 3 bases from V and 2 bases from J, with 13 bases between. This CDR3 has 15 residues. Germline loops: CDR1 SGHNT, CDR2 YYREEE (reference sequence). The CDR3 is CASSSGESNTDTQYF. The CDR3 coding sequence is TGTGCCAGCAGCTCAGGGGAGTCGAACACAGATACGCAGTATTTT.

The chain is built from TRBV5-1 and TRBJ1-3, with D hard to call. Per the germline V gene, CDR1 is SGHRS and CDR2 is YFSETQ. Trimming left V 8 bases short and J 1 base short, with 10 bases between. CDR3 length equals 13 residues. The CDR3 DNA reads TGCGCCAGTAGTACTTCTTCTGGAAACACCATATATTTT. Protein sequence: CASSTSSGNTIYF.

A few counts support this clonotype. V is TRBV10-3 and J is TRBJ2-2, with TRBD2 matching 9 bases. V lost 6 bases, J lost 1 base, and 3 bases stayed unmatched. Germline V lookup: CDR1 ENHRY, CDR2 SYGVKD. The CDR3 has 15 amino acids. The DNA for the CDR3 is TGTGCCATCAGCGCGCGGGAGGGGAACACCGGGGAGCTGTTTTTT. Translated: CAISAREGNTGELFF.

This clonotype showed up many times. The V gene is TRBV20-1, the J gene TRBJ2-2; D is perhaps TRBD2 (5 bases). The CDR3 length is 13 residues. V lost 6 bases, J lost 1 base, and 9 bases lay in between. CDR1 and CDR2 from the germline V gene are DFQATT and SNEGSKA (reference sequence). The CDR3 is CSANRENTGELFF. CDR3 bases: TGCAGTGCCAATCGGGAGAACACCGGGGAGCTGTTTTTT.

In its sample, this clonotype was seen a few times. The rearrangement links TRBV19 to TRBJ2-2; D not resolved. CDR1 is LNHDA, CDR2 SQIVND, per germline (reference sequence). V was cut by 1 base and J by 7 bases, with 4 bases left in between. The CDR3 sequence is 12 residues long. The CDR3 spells CASSIGGGELFF. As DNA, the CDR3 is TGTGCCAGTAGTATAGGAGGCGGGGAGCTGTTTTTT. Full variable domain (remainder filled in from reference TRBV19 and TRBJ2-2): DGGITQSPKYLFRKEGQNVTLSCEQNLNHDAMYWYRQDPGQGLRLIYYSQIVNDFQKGDIAEGYSVSREKKESFPLTVTSAQKNPTAFYLCASSIGGGELFFGEGSRLTVL.

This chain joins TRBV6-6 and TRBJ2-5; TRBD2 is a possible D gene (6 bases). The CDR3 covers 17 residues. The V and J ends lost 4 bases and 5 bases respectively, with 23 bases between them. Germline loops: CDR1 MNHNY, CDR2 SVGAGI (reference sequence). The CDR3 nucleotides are TGTGCCAGCAGTTTTGACTCGAGCGGGCCATTGCAGGAGACCCAGTACTTC. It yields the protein CASSFDSSGPLQETQYF.

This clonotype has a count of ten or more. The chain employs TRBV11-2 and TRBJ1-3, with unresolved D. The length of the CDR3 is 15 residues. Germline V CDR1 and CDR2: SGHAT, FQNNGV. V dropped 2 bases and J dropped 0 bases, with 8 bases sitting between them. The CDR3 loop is CASSLSSISGNTIYF. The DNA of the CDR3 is TGTGCCAGCAGCTTAAGCAGCATCTCTGGAAACACCATATATTTT.

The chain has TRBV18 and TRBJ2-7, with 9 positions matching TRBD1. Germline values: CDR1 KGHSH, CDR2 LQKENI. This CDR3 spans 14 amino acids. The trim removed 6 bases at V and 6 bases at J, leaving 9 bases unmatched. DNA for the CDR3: TGTGCCAGCTCGGGGCGCGGGACAGGGTCCGAGCAGTACGTC. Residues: CASSGRGTGSEQYV.

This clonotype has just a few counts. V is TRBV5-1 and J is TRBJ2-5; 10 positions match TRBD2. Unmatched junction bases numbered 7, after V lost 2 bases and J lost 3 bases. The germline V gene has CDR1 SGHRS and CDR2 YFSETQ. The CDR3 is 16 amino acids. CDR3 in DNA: TGCGCCAGCAGCTTAAGCGGGAGGGCCGGTGAAGAGACCCAGTACTTC. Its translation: CASSLSGRAGEETQYF.

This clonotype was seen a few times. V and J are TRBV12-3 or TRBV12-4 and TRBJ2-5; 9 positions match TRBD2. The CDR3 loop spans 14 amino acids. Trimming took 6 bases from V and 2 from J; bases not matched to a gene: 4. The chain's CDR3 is CASSHSGGQETQYF. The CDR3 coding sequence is TGTGCCAGCAGCCATAGCGGGGGTCAAGAGACCCAGTACTTC.

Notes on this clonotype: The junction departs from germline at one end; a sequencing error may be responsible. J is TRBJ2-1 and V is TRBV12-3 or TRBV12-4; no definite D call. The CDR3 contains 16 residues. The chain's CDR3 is CASSFDVGASNNEQFF. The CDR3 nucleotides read TGTGCCAGCAGTTTTGACGTCGGCGCCTCCAACAATGAGCAGTTCTTC.

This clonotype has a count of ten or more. This CDR3 reads CASRATRESQFF. The CDR3, as DNA: TGTGCCAGCAGAGCTACTAGAGAATCGCAGTTCTTC. J is TRBJ2-1 and V is TRBV2, with D possibly TRBD2 on 5 matching bases. Trimming removed 6 bases from V and 12 bases from J, with 15 bases in between. The CDR3 has 12 residues. Looked up from germline, CDR1 is SNHLY and CDR2 is FYNNEI. Drawing the rest from reference TRBV2 and TRBJ2-1, the complete variable domain is EPEVTQTPSHQVTQMGQEVILRCVPISNHLYFYWYRQILGQKVEFLVSFYNNEISEKSEIFDDQFSVERPDGSNFTLKIRSTKLEDSAMYFCASRATRESQFFGPGTRLTVL.

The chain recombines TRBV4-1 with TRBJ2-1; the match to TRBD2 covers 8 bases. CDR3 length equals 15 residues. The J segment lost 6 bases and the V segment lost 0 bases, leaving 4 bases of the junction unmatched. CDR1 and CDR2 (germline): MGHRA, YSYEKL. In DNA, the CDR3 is TGCGCCAGCAGCCAAGACCCGGGACTAGGCAATGAGCAGTTCTTC. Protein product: CASSQDPGLGNEQFF.

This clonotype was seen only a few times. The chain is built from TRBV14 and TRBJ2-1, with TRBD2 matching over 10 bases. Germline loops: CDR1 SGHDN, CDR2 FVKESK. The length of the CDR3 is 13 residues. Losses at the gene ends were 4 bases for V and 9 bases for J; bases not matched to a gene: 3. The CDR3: CASSPGLAAEQFF. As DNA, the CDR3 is TGTGCCAGCAGCCCCGGACTAGCGGCTGAGCAGTTCTTC.

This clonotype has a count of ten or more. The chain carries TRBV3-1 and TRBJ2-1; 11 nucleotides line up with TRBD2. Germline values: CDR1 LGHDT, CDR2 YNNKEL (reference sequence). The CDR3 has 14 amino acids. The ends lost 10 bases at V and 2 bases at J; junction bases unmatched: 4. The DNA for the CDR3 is TGTGCCACCCCGACTAGCGGGACCTACAATGAGCAGTTCTTC. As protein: CATPTSGTYNEQFF.

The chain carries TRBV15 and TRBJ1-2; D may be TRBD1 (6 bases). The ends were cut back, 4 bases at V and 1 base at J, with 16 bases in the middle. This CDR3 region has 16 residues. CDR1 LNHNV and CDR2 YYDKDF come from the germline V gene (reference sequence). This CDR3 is CATSILRGGDNYGYTF. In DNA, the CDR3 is TGTGCCACCAGCATCCTAAGAGGGGGAGATAACTATGGCTACACCTTC.